This T cell receptor beta chain came from a study of regulatory T cells in long-lasting Graves disease. V was trimmed by 0 bases and J by 4 bases, leaving 13 bases between them. CDR3 size: 15 residues. Germline CDR1 is SGHRS and CDR2 is YFSETQ. Notes on this clonotype: The antigen remains undetermined.

With iRepertoire HTBI primers and Arm-PCR of CDR3 regions, TCR beta libraries were built. Original analysis: Analysis of the samples identified 50 to 65 TRBV and 15 or so TRBJ segments. TCRdb used MiXCR to reprocess the multiplex PCR reads, holding one entry per CDR3 protein. The V and J calls and clone size are TCRdb's, not the authors'. The data show roughly 450,000 distinct CDR3 sequences, approximately 23% seen once. Time point reported: persistent/refractory GD, antithyroid drugs over 5 years with positive TRAb. The TCR library used RNA extracted from PBMCs. Broader study findings: Persistent-disease Graves' patients showed less TCR diversity than new cases.

The rearrangement links TRBV5-1 to TRBJ1-2; the D gene is possibly TRBD1 (5 bases). The TCR originated in a female donor with Graves disease. The input for sequencing was peripheral blood mononuclear cells (PBMCs), taken when the disease was refractory, from a patient treated with antithyroid drugs. The CDR3 region has the DNA TGCGCCAGCAGCTTGGATGGAGGGGTCGCCTATGGCTACACCTTC. Protein sequence: CASSLDGGVAYGYTF.